The next 8 T cell receptor beta chains were all read from a single sample in a study of blood T cell repertoires in COVID-19. TCRdb's copy holds only in-frame clones and misses some; the assay was immunoSEQ multiplex PCR. Here the sample spans fewer than 200,000 clones, approximately 86% being singletons. Sequencing was carried out using peripheral blood. The source is a man aged 40-49 years with active or convalescent COVID-19.

The chain recombines TRBV12-5 with TRBJ1-1; 7 nucleotides line up with TRBD1. After removal of 6 bases from V and 6 bases from J, the junction contained 4 bases not matched to a gene. The length of the CDR3 is 12 residues. From germline, CDR1 is LGHNT and CDR2 FRNRAP. The CDR3 DNA is TGTGCTAGTGGCCTGGGACAGTCTGAAGCTTTCTTT. It codes for CASGLGQSEAFF.

The gene calls are TRBV10-2 and TRBJ2-7; 7 bases line up with TRBD2. Germline CDR1 WSHSY, CDR2 SAAADI. Losses at the gene ends were 8 bases for V and 0 bases for J; bases not matched to a gene: 4. This CDR3 comprises 13 residues. The CDR3 loop reads CASRDYSSYEQYF. DNA of the CDR3: TGCGCCAGCCGGGACTATAGCTCCTACGAGCAGTACTTC.

The rearrangement links TRBV2 to TRBJ2-1; 9 nucleotides match TRBD2. V lost 8 bases, J lost 7 bases, and 6 bases stayed unmatched. CDR1 and CDR2 from the germline V gene are SNHLY and FYNNEI. The CDR3 is 13 residues long. The CDR3 DNA reads as TGTGCCAGCGAAGCGGGGGGCTGGAATGAGCAGTTCTTC. Translation: CASEAGGWNEQFF.

CDR3 in DNA: TGTGCCAGCAGCCAAGAAGTGGGGCCTGGGGGCGGCGAAGCTTTCTTT. This encodes CASSQEVGPGGGEAFF. This sequence joins TRBV3-1 (or the pseudogene TRBV3-2) and TRBJ1-1, with a weak D call TRBD1 (6 bases). The V and J ends lost 0 bases and 8 bases respectively, with 19 bases between them. This CDR3 has 16 residues. Per germline, CDR1 LGHDT and CDR2 YNNKEL (reference sequence).

The rearrangement joins TRBV18 to TRBJ1-1, with 7 bases that match TRBD1. The CDR3 totals 15 residues. V was pared by 3 bases and J by 5 bases, with 9 bases of the junction left unmatched. Germline V gene data show CDR1 as KGHSH and CDR2 as LQKENI. CDR3 in amino acids: CASSPTGTVGTEAFF. In DNA, the CDR3 is TGTGCCAGCTCACCGACTGGGACAGTCGGGACTGAAGCTTTCTTT.

The chain has TRBV2 and TRBJ2-3, with 7 bases lining up with TRBD2. Trimming took 6 bases from V and 2 from J; bases not matched to a gene: 2. The CDR3 extends over 13 amino acids. Germline-derived CDR1 and CDR2 are SNHLY and FYNNEI. CDR3 loop: CASSLAVTDTQYF. The CDR3 coding sequence is TGTGCCAGCAGCCTAGCGGTCACAGATACGCAGTATTTT.

This clone was counted once. V usage is TRBV20-1 and J usage is TRBJ2-7; a weak D match, TRBD2 (5 bases). The V gene's germline CDR1 is DFQATT and CDR2 SNEGSKA (reference sequence). Trimming removed 2 bases at V and 7 bases at J, with 9 bases between. This CDR3 comprises 11 residues. CDR3 region: CSARTGNEQYF. The CDR3 nucleotides are TGCAGTGCTAGAACGGGAAATGAGCAGTACTTC.

Only one count was recorded for this clone. The chain employs TRBV11-3 and TRBJ2-3; 10 positions match TRBD2. V lost 5 bases and J lost 2; bases outside the gene matches: 7. Per the germline V gene, CDR1 is SGHNT and CDR2 is YENEEA. The CDR3 covers 16 residues. CDR3 sequence reads: CASSILAGPFTDTQYF. CDR3 in DNA: TGTGCCAGCAGCATACTAGCGGGGCCGTTCACAGATACGCAGTATTTT.